The subject of this entry is one TCR beta chain. The antigen is not known. The sample comes from a study of cytomegalovirus exposure and HLA in healthy donors. The study ran its PCR with 60 Vbeta and 13 Jbeta primers. Libraries were prepared by immunoSEQ multiplex PCR; TCRdb keeps only in-frame clonotypes and omits some of them. Of under 200,000 clones listed, around 69% are singletons. Overall study results and limits: High sensitivity and specificity were reportedly achieved when the classifier diagnosed cytomegalovirus status. Associated with cytomegalovirus, according to the listing, were 170 or so TCR beta chains.

This clonotype was sampled from a woman aged 30 to 39 in good health and CMV-seronegative. Sequenced input: PBMCs.

CDR3 DNA: TGTGCCAGCAGCTTAGATGGGACTAGGGGGATCAATGAGCAGTTCTTC. Translating it yields CASSLDGTRGINEQFF. This chain joins TRBV11-3 and TRBJ2-1, with 8 bases fitting TRBD2. Germline lookup yields CDR1 SGHNT and CDR2 YENEEA. The CDR3 runs 16 residues. Germline trimming cut 0 bases from V and 6 bases from J; bases unmatched to any gene: 7.